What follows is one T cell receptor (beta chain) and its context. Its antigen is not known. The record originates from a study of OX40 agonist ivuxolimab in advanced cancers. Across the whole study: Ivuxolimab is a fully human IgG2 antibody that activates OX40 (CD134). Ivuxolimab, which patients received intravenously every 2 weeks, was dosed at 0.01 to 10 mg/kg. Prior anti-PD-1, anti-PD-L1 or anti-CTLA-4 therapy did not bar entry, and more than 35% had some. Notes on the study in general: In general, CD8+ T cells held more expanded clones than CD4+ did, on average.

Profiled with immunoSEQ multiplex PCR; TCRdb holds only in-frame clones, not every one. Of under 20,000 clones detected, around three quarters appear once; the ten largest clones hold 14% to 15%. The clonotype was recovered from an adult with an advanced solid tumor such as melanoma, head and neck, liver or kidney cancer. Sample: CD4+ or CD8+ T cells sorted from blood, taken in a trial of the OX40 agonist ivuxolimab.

As DNA, the CDR3 is TGTGCCAGCAGCGTCCGAGCGGGGCCCGACTACGAGCAGTACTTC. Translated, it gives CASSVRAGPDYEQYF. The gene calls are TRBV7-3 and TRBJ2-7, with TRBD2 identical over 7 bases. Germline V gene data show CDR1 as SGHTA and CDR2 as FQGTGA. The CDR3 runs to 15 residues. With 5 bases clipped from V and 3 bases from J, the junction kept 10 bases outside the gene matches.